The 14 T cell receptor beta chains below were found in one sample sequenced in a study of human thymus T cells. TCRdb's table, derived via immunoSEQ multiplex PCR, lists solely in-frame clones and lacks some. The top ten hold under 0.035% of the sample, which has some 80,000 clones, just over 95% seen once. Resections removed during corrective heart surgery provided the thymus tissue used. The sequenced sample was thymus tissue. These receptors were taken from a boy younger than two with a congenital heart defect but otherwise immunologically healthy.

This chain links TRBV9 with TRBJ2-1; 13 nucleotides match TRBD2. V gave up 4 bases and J gave up 1 base; unmatched junction bases: 8. CDR3 length equals 18 residues. Germline V gene sequence: CDR1 SGDLS, CDR2 YYNGEE. The CDR3 DNA is TGTGCCAGCAGCACAGGACTAGCGGGGGAGGAGTCCTACAATGAGCAGTTCTTC. Encoded protein: CASSTGLAGEESYNEQFF.

This chain joins TRBV11-1 and TRBJ2-1; 7 bases align to TRBD1. From germline, CDR1 is SGHAT and CDR2 FQDESV (reference sequence). Trimming took 6 bases from V and 6 from J; bases not matched to a gene: 11. The CDR3 totals 15 residues. CDR3 loop: CASSLQGRSVNEQFF. The CDR3 DNA follows: TGTGCCAGCAGTCTACAGGGGCGGTCAGTCAATGAGCAGTTCTTC. The variable domain in full, completed from reference TRBV11-1 and TRBJ2-1, reads EAEVAQSPRYKITEKSQAVAFWCDPISGHATLYWYRQILGQGPELLVQFQDESVVDDSQLPKDRFSAERLKGVDSTLKIQPAELGDSAMYLCASSLQGRSVNEQFFGPGTRLTVL.

V and J are TRBV6-1 and TRBJ2-4; tentative D call: TRBD1 (6 bases). The V and J ends lost 4 bases and 1 base respectively, with 11 bases between them. The CDR3 has 15 residues. CDR1 MNHNS and CDR2 SASEGT come from the germline V gene. CDR3 protein: CASSGTGLAKNIQYF. As DNA, the CDR3 is TGTGCCAGCAGTGGCACAGGGCTGGCCAAAAACATTCAGTACTTC.

V gene TRBV23-1 combines with J gene TRBJ2-1; no clear D. TRBV23-1 is assigned to the ORF class and has an uncertain function. The CDR3 is 18 residues long. V lost 0 bases and J lost 3, with 18 bases in between. The CDR3 loop reads CASSQSEQAAIVYNEQFF. As DNA, the CDR3 is TGCGCCAGCAGTCAATCGGAGCAGGCAGCCATCGTCTACAATGAGCAGTTCTTC.

The chain recombines TRBV7-2 with TRBJ1-2; D unresolved. V lost 5 bases and J 4 bases, leaving 11 bases between the germline ends. The CDR3 covers 13 residues. The germline V gene has CDR1 SGHTA and CDR2 FQGNSA. CDR3 sequence reads: CASSAGIPYGYTF. DNA for the CDR3: TGTGCCAGCAGCGCTGGGATCCCCTATGGCTACACCTTC.

This chain connects TRBV4-3 to TRBJ1-2, with 9 nucleotides matching TRBD1. The V and J ends lost 4 bases and 6 bases, in that order; junction bases with no gene match: 21. The CDR3 consists of 19 residues. Germline CDR1 reads LGHNA; CDR2 reads YSLEER. Here the CDR3 reads CASSPIGVTRDREDNGYTF. In DNA, the CDR3 is TGCGCCAGCAGCCCGATAGGGGTTACCCGGGACAGGGAGGATAATGGCTACACCTTC.

The chain carries TRBV27 and TRBJ1-6, with D perhaps TRBD1 (5 bases). The CDR3 contains 16 residues. V lost 5 bases and J lost 7, with 18 bases in between. The V gene's germline CDR1 is MNHEY and CDR2 SMNVEV (reference sequence). The CDR3 bases are TGTGCCAGCAGTCCCTATCCTACAGGTAAGAATTCACCCCTCCACTTT. This encodes CASSPYPTGKNSPLHF.

The chain is built from TRBV11-3 and TRBJ2-5; no clear D gene. V lost 1 base and J lost 4, with 13 bases in between. Germline CDR1 reads SGHNT; CDR2 reads YENEEA. The length of the CDR3 is 15 residues. CDR3 in DNA: TGTGCCAGCAGCTTAGGGCTCGCCGTGGGAGAGACCCAGTACTTC. It translates to CASSLGLAVGETQYF.

The chain joins TRBV15 to TRBJ1-5; D call uncertain. Trimming stripped 0 bases from V and 1 base from J, with 10 bases between. Germline values: CDR1 LNHNV, CDR2 YYDKDF (reference sequence). The CDR3 totals 16 residues. The CDR3 is CATSRDRQPSNQPQHF. The CDR3 bases are TGTGCCACCAGCAGAGATCGGCAACCGAGCAATCAGCCCCAGCATTTT.

The V gene is TRBV18, the J gene TRBJ2-1; 7 bases are shared with TRBD2. Germline values: CDR1 KGHSH, CDR2 LQKENI. The CDR3 covers 15 residues. Trimming took 3 bases from V and 6 from J; bases not matched to a gene: 8. DNA for the CDR3: TGTGCCAGCTCACCGGGACTACCGACAGTCAATGAGCAGTTCTTC. Protein sequence: CASSPGLPTVNEQFF.

CDR3 nucleotide sequence: TGTGCCAGCAGCTGCGCAGGGGAGGGCTCACCCCTCCACTTT. As protein: CASSCAGEGSPLHF. The J gene is TRBJ1-6, the V gene TRBV7-2; D is perhaps TRBD1 (6 bases). Germline V CDR1 and CDR2: SGHTA, FQGNSA. The CDR3 runs 14 residues. V was pared by 4 bases and J by 10 bases, with 14 bases between.

The V call is TRBV19, the J call TRBJ1-1, with D maybe TRBD1 (5 bases). CDR3 length equals 15 residues. Trimming pared 0 bases from V and 6 bases from J, leaving 14 bases between. CDR1 LNHDA and CDR2 SQIVND come from the germline V gene (reference sequence). CDR3 residues: CASSIDLRRDAEAFF. CDR3 DNA sequence: TGTGCCAGTAGTATAGATCTGAGGAGGGACGCTGAAGCTTTCTTT.

The CDR3 is CASSCLPGRRNNTEAFF. CDR3 nucleotide sequence: TGTGCCAGCAGCTGCCTGCCCGGCCGGCGGAATAACACTGAAGCTTTCTTT. The chain carries TRBV7-2 and TRBJ1-1; D not certain. CDR1 SGHTA and CDR2 FQGNSA come from the germline V gene. The CDR3 is 17 amino acids. V was trimmed by 4 bases and J by 2 bases, leaving 20 bases between them.

The chain carries TRBV6-5 and TRBJ1-2, with 7 bases lining up with TRBD1. Trimming removed 5 bases from V and 7 bases from J; junction bases left unmatched: 10. The germline gives CDR1 MNHEY, CDR2 SVGAGI. The CDR3 has 14 residues. CDR3 in amino acids: CASSLYSQGVGYTF. As DNA, the CDR3 is TGTGCCAGCAGTCTTTACTCTCAGGGGGTTGGCTACACCTTC.